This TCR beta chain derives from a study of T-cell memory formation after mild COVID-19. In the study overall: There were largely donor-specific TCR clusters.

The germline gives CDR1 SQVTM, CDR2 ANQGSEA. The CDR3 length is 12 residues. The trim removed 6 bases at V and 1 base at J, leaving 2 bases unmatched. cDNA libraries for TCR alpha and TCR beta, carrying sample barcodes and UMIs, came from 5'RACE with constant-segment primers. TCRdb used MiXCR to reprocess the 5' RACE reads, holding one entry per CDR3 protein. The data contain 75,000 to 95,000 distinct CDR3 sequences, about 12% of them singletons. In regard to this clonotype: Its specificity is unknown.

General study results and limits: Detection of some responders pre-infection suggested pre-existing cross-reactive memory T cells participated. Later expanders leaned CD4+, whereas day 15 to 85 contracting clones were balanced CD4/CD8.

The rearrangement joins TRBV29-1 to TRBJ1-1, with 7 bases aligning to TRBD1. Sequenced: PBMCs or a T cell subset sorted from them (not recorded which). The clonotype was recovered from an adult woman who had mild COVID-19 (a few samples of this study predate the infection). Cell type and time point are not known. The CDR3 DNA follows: TGCAGCGTCCAGGGGGGGAACACTGAAGCTTTCTTT. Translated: CSVQGGNTEAFF.